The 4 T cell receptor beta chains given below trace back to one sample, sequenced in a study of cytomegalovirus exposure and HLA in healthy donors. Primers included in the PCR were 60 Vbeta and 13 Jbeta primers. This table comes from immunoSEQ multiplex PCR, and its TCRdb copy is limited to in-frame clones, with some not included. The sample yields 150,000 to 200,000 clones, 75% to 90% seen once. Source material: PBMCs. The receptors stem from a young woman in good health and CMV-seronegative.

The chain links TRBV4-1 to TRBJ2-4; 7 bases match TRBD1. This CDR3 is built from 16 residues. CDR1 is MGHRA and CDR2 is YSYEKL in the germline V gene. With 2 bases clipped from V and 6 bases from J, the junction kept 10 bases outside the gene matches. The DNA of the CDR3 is TGCGCCAGCAGCCAAACCCGAACACAGGGGACAAACATTCAGTACTTC. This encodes CASSQTRTQGTNIQYF.

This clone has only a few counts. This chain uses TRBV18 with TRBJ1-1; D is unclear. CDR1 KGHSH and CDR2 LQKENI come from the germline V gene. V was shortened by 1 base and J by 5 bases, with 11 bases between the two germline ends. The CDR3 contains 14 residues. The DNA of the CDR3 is TGTGCCAGCTCACCACAAGAGGGAGGGACTGAAGCTTTCTTT. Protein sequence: CASSPQEGGTEAFF.

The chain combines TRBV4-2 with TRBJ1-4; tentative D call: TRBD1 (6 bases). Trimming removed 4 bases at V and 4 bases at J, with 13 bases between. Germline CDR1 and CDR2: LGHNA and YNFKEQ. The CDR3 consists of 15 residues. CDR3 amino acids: CASSPGGKGNEKLFF. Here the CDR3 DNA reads TGTGCCAGCAGCCCGGGGGGCAAGGGTAATGAAAAACTGTTTTTT.

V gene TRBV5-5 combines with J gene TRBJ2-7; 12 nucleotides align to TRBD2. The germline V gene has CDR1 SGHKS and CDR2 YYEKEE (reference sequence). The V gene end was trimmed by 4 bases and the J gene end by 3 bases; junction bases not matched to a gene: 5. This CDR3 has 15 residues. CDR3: CASSLRTSGNYEQYF. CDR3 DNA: TGTGCCAGCAGCCTCCGGACTAGCGGGAACTACGAGCAGTACTTC.